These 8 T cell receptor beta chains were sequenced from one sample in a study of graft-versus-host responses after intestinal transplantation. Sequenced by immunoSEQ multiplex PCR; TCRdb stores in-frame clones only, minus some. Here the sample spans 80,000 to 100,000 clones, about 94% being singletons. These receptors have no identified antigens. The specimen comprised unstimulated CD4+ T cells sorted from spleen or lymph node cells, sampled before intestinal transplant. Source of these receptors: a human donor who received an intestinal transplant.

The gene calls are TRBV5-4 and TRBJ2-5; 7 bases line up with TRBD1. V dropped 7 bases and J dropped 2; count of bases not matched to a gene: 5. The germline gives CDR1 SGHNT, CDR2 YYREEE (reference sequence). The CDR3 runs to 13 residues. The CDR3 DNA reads TGTGCCAGCGCCCAGGGACAGCAAGAGACCCAGTACTTC. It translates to CASAQGQQETQYF. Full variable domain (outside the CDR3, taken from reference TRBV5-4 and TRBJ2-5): ETGVTQSPTHLIKTRGQQVTLRCSSQSGHNTVSWYQQALGQGPQFIFQYYREEENGRGNFPPRFSGLQFPNYSSELNVNALELDDSALYLCASAQGQQETQYFGPGTRLLVL.

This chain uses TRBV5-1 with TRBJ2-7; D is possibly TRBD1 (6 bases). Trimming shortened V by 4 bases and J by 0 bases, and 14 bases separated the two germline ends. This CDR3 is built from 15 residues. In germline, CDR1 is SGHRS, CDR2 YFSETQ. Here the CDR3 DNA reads TGCGCCAGCAGCCTCACCGGACAGTACTCCTACGAGCAGTACTTC. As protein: CASSLTGQYSYEQYF.

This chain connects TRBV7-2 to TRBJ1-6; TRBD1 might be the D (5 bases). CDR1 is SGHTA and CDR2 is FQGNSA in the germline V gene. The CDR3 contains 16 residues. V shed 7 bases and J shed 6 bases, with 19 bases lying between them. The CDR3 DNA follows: TGTGCCAGCAACCAGGGAGGTCCCCAATTTAATTCACCCCTCCACTTT. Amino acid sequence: CASNQGGPQFNSPLHF. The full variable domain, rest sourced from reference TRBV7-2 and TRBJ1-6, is GAGVSQSPSNKVTEKGKDVELRCDPISGHTALYWYRQSLGQGLEFLIYFQGNSAPDKSGLPSDRFSAERTGGSVSTLTIQRTQQEDSAVYLCASNQGGPQFNSPLHFGNGTRLTVT.

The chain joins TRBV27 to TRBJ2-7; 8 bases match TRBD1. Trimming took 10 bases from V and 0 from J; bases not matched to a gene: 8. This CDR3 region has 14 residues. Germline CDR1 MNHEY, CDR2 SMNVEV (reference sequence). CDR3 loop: CAILAGTGSYEQYF. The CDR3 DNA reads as TGTGCCATCCTCGCCGGGACAGGCTCCTACGAGCAGTACTTC.

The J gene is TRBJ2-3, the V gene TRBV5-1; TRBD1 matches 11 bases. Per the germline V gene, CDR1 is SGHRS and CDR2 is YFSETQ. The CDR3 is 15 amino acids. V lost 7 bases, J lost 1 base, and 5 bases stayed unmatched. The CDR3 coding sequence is TGCGCCAGCTCAGGACAGGGGGCCCGCACAGATACGCAGTATTTT. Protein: CASSGQGARTDTQYF.

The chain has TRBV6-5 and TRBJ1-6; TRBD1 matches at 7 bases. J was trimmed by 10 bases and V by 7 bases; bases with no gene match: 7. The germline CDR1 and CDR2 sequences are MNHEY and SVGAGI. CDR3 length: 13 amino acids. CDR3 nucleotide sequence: TGTGCCAGCAAGGGGGCCGTAAGGTCACCCCTCCACTTT. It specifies CASKGAVRSPLHF.

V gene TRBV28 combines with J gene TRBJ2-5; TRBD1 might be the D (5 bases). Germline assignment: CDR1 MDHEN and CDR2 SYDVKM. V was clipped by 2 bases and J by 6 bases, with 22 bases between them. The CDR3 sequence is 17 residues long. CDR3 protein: CASSLQGRADKRKTQYF. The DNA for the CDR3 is TGTGCCAGCAGTTTACAGGGTCGGGCGGACAAAAGGAAGACCCAGTACTTC.

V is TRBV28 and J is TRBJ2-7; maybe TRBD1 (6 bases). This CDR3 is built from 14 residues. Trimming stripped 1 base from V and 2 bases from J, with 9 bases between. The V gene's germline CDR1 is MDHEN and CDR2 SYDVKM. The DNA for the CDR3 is TGTGCCAGCAGTTTATCCGGGACACCCTACGAGCAGTACTTC. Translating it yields CASSLSGTPYEQYF.